This T cell receptor (beta chain) was retrieved from a study of prognosis after radiotherapy for stage I lung cancer. Study-level background: Patients received stereotactic body radiotherapy alone, with no concurrent therapy.

From genomic DNA, two-round multiplex PCR was used to amplify TCR beta CDR3. Primers specific to each TRBV and TRBJ gene drove first-round PCR. MiXCR, applied by TCRdb to the multiplex PCR reads, yields one record per CDR3 protein. The sample yields approximately 8,200 distinct CDR3 sequences, 62% seen once. By frequency in the sample, this clonotype is medium-sized. Specimen: PBMCs, collected before or after stereotactic body radiation therapy (not recorded which). This clonotype originated in a donor of 50 years or more with non-small cell lung cancer.

The CDR3 is CASSLYRENYGYTF. The CDR3 DNA sequence: TGTGCCAGCAGTTTGTACAGGGAAAACTATGGCTACACCTTC. This chain connects TRBV6-2 or TRBV6-3 to TRBJ1-2; D is perhaps TRBD1 (6 bases). The germline V gene encodes CDR1 MNHEY and CDR2 SVGEGT. Trimming stripped 4 bases from V and 2 bases from J, with 11 bases between. The CDR3 is made up of 14 amino acids.